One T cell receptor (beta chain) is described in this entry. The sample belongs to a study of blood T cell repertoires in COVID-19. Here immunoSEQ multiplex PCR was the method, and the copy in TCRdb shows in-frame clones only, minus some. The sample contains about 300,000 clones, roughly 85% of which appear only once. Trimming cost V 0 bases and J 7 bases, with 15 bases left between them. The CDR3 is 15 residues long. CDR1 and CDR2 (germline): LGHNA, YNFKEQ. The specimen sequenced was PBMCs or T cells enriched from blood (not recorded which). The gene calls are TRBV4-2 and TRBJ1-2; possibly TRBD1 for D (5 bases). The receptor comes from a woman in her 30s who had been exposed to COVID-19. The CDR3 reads CASSQDFVGGFGYTF. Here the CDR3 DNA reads TGTGCCAGCAGCCAAGATTTCGTCGGGGGGTTTGGCTACACCTTC.